Listed below are T cell receptor beta chains from one sample, sequenced in a study of blood T cell repertoires in COVID-19. Method: immunoSEQ multiplex PCR; TCRdb's copy keeps in-frame clones and lacks some. The table shows 200,000 to 250,000 clones, with 65% to 85% occurring only once. Sequenced: peripheral blood. The origin of the receptors is a woman aged 40 to 49 with active or convalescent COVID-19. Both conserved end residues are part of each CDR3. D genes are given only for firm matches. For some rows the clone size is stated as once, few or many, or as a class when expanded; others skip it.

clone_size j_call v_call d_call cdr3_nt cdr3_aa
NA TRBJ1-5 TRBV27 TRBD1 TGTGCCAGCAGTTTATCAGGGACAGGGAATCAGCCCCAGCATTTT CASSLSGTGNQPQHF
NA TRBJ2-3 TRBV28 NA TGTGCCAGCAGTCAACAGGTACCTAACACAGATACGCAGTATTTT CASSQQVPNTDTQYF
NA TRBJ1-5 TRBV11-1 NA TGTGCCAGCAGCTTAGGGAACGAGGGACAGCCCCAGCATTTT CASSLGNEGQPQHF
NA TRBJ2-6 TRBV28 NA TGTGCCAGCCGGGACTCTGGGGCCAACGTCCTGACTTTC CASRDSGANVLTF
NA TRBJ2-3 TRBV2 TRBD1 TGTGCCAGCAACGTACAGGGGGCCACAGATACGCAGTATTTT CASNVQGATDTQYF
NA TRBJ2-2 TRBV11-2 NA TGTGCCAGCAGCTTATTAGTAACCGGGGAGCTGTTTTTT CASSLLVTGELFF
NA TRBJ2-7 TRBV5-1 TRBD1 TGCGCCAGCAGCTTGTCAGCAGGGGGCAATTCCTACGAGCAGTACTTC CASSLSAGGNSYEQYF
NA TRBJ2-3 TRBV7-2 NA TGTGCCAGCAGCTTAGGGGCTAGCGCTAGCACAGATACGCAGTATTTT CASSLGASASTDTQYF
NA TRBJ1-5 TRBV5-1 NA TGCGCCAGCAGCTTGGCACCTACCATCGGCAATCAGCCCCAGCATTTT CASSLAPTIGNQPQHF
few TRBJ1-1 TRBV5-1 NA TGCGCCAGCAGCTTGGTTTCAGTGAACACTGAAGCTTTCTTT CASSLVSVNTEAFF
NA TRBJ1-4 TRBV4-2 TRBD1 TGTGCCAGCAGCCTATCCCGGGACAGCGATTATGAAAAACTGTTTTTT CASSLSRDSDYEKLFF
NA TRBJ1-2 TRBV7-9 NA TGTGCCAGCAGCGTCGACACCGTATATGGCTACACCTTC CASSVDTVYGYTF
NA TRBJ1-2 TRBV28 NA TGTGCCAGCAGTTCCGGGTTGGGCTACACCTTC CASSSGLGYTF
NA TRBJ2-2 TRBV11-3 TRBD1 TGTGCCAGCAGCGCAGGAAGTCCCGGGACAGGGTCCGGGGAGCTGTTTTTT CASSAGSPGTGSGELFF
few TRBJ2-1 TRBV5-1 TRBD2 TGCGCCAGCAGCTTGACTAGCGGGGGTAATGAGCAGTTCTTC CASSLTSGGNEQFF
NA TRBJ1-4 TRBV10-2 NA TGCGCCAGCAGTTCAGGGATGGCTAATGAAAAACTGTTTTTT CASSSGMANEKLFF
NA TRBJ1-3 TRBV3-1/TRBV3-2 NA TGTGCCAGCAGCCCAGCGGGCAACACCATATATTTT CASSPAGNTIYF
NA TRBJ1-5 TRBV4-1 TRBD1 TGCGCCAGCAGCCAGGCTGAGACAGGGGACAATCAGCCCCAGCATTTT CASSQAETGDNQPQHF
NA TRBJ2-5 TRBV12-3/TRBV12-4 TRBD1 TGTGCCAGCAGTTCGACAGGGGTGGAGACCCAGTACTTC CASSSTGVETQYF
NA TRBJ1-2 TRBV6-5 TRBD1 TGTGCCAGCACCCTAACAGGGGACGGCTACACCTTC CASTLTGDGYTF
NA TRBJ1-1 TRBV14 NA TGTGCCAGCAGCCAAGCGGGACACCTGAACACTGAAGCTTTCTTT CASSQAGHLNTEAFF
NA TRBJ1-1 TRBV6-5 TRBD1 TGTGCCAGCGACAGACAGGGGAGGGGCACTGAAGCTTTCTTT CASDRQGRGTEAFF
NA TRBJ2-3 TRBV9 TRBD2 TGTGCCAGCAGCGTAGATCTAACTAGCGGGGCTTCAGATACGCAGTATTTT CASSVDLTSGASDTQYF
NA TRBJ1-1 TRBV10-3 TRBD1 TGTGCCATCAGCGGGACAGCAGTAGAGAACACTGAAGCTTTCTTT CAISGTAVENTEAFF
NA TRBJ1-5 TRBV28 NA TGTGCCAGCAGTTCCGCAGTGACCCAGCATTTT CASSSAVTQHF
NA TRBJ2-1 TRBV4-1 TRBD2 TGCGCCAGCAGCCAAGATCTTAGCGGGGGCTACAATGAGCAGTTCTTC CASSQDLSGGYNEQFF
NA TRBJ1-6 TRBV2 TRBD1 TGTGCCAGCAACGACCGGGACAGGGGTGGTTCACCCCTCCACTTT CASNDRDRGGSPLHF
NA TRBJ2-3 TRBV28 NA TGTGCCAGCACCCAGGTGGGTAGCGGCTCAGATACGCAGTATTTT CASTQVGSGSDTQYF
NA TRBJ1-5 TRBV6-5 TRBD1 TGTGCCAGCACCCATGGGGACAGGCCTGATCAGCCCCAGCATTTT CASTHGDRPDQPQHF
NA TRBJ1-4 TRBV6-5 TRBD1 TGTGCCAGCAACTTGGACAGGGCGATCGCAGAAAAACTGTTTTTT CASNLDRAIAEKLFF
NA TRBJ2-3 TRBV30 TRBD2 TGTGCCTGGGAGGCTAGCGGGGGCACAGATACGCAGTATTTT CAWEASGGTDTQYF
once TRBJ1-2 TRBV7-9 NA TGTGCCAGCAGCTTAGATCTCCCCACCCAGGGCAGGAATGGCTACACCTTC CASSLDLPTQGRNGYTF
many TRBJ1-3 TRBV11-2 NA TGTGCCAGCAGGGGCCTCCAGGGAGGTGGAAACACCATATATTTT CASRGLQGGGNTIYF
once TRBJ1-1 TRBV7-2 NA TGTGCCAGCAGCTTAGGCGGGGAGGCAGGAGAAGCTTTCTTT CASSLGGEAGEAFF
NA TRBJ1-6 TRBV6-6 TRBD1 TGTGCCAGCGGAGAAGGGGGCGTCAATTCACCCCTCCACTTT CASGEGGVNSPLHF
few TRBJ2-1 TRBV7-9 NA TGTGCCAGCAGCTTGGGCAGCTCCTACAATGAGCAGTTCTTC CASSLGSSYNEQFF
NA TRBJ1-6 TRBV11-2 NA TGTGCCAGCAGCTTAGAAGGGGATTCACCCCTCCACTTT CASSLEGDSPLHF
once TRBJ1-2 TRBV11-2 NA TGTGCCAGCAGCTTAGAAGGACTCTATGGCTACACCTTC CASSLEGLYGYTF
NA TRBJ2-2 TRBV7-8 TRBD2 TGTGCCAGCAGCTTAGAACAAGGACTAGCGGGGAGGACCGGGGAGCTGTTTTTT CASSLEQGLAGRTGELFF
NA TRBJ2-3 TRBV19 TRBD2 TGTGCCAGTAGTATGGTAGCGGGGGATGGCACAGATACGCAGTATTTT CASSMVAGDGTDTQYF
NA TRBJ1-3 TRBV4-2 NA TGTGCCAGCAGCCCCGGCGACATTTCTGGAAACACCATATATTTT CASSPGDISGNTIYF
NA TRBJ1-1 TRBV29-1 TRBD1 TGCAGCGTCCGTCGACGGGACAGGGCCTACACTGAAGCTTTCTTT CSVRRRDRAYTEAFF